A selection of T cell receptor beta chains follows, all from one sample in a study of OX40 agonist ivuxolimab in advanced cancers. Assay: immunoSEQ multiplex PCR; the TCRdb copy retains only in-frame clones and omits some. Altogether roughly 75,000 clones are present, 80% to 90% being singletons, with the ten largest covering less than 0.85%. Sequenced material: CD4+ or CD8+ T cells sorted from blood, taken in a trial of the OX40 agonist ivuxolimab. These receptors came from an adult with an advanced solid tumor such as melanoma, head and neck, liver or kidney cancer. CDR3s include the opening cysteine and the closing phenylalanine or tryptophan. A D gene is named only where the DNA matches it firmly. Size values are once, few and many counts, or a class for expanded clones, and some rows have none.

d_gene	abundance	v_gene	j_gene	CDR3nt	CDR3aa
.	.	TRBV12-5	TRBJ2-5	TGTGCTAGTGGTGTACTAGAGGAGGTGACCCAGTACTTC	CASGVLEEVTQYF
.	.	TRBV5-4	TRBJ2-3	TGTGCCAGCAGCTTGGATAGCGGAGATACGCAGTATTTT	CASSLDSGDTQYF
.	.	TRBV7-2	TRBJ2-7	TGTGCCAGCAGCTCGGCAGGGGGGAGATACGAGCAGTACTTC	CASSSAGGRYEQYF
.	.	TRBV7-9	TRBJ1-3	TGTGCCAGCAGCGTACTCCTAGCGGGCTCTGGAAACACCATATATTTT	CASSVLLAGSGNTIYF
.	once	TRBV6-1	TRBJ1-6	TGTGCCAGCGACGACGGACAGTTGGTATCACCCCTCCACTTT	CASDDGQLVSPLHF
.	few	TRBV5-8	TRBJ1-4	TGTGCCAGCAGCTTTCGGGGGAACTCGAATGAAAAACTGTTTTTT	CASSFRGNSNEKLFF
.	.	TRBV7-8	TRBJ1-3	TGTGCCAGCAGCCTAGGGATAGGGGACACCATATATTTT	CASSLGIGDTIYF
TRBD2	.	TRBV11-3	TRBJ2-4	TGTGCCAGCAGCTCGCGGACTAGCGGGAGGGTTGACATTCAGTACTTC	CASSSRTSGRVDIQYF
.	.	TRBV30	TRBJ1-3	TGTGCCTGGTCCGACACGGCTGGAAACACCATATATTTT	CAWSDTAGNTIYF
.	.	TRBV5-8	TRBJ2-1	TGTGCCAGCAGCTTGATGACTCCCTACAATGAGCAGTTCTTC	CASSLMTPYNEQFF
TRBD2	.	TRBV9	TRBJ2-2	TGTGCCAGCAGCGTAGTCCCTAGCGGAAACACCGGGGAGCTGTTTTTT	CASSVVPSGNTGELFF
.	.	TRBV6-5	TRBJ2-3	TGTGCCAGCAGTTACATAGGCCCGGGGGGCACAGATACGCAGTATTTT	CASSYIGPGGTDTQYF
TRBD1	.	TRBV19	TRBJ1-5	TGTGCCAGTAATATACAGGGGTCCCAGCCCCAGCATTTT	CASNIQGSQPQHF